The present T cell receptor (beta chain) was sequenced within a study of regulatory T cells in long-lasting Graves disease. Study conclusions and caveats: A greater number of public clonotypes (under 3,000) was shared by persistent patients than by new patients (roughly 880).

Library construction for TCR beta used iRepertoire HTBI primers and Arm-PCR of CDR3 regions. TCRdb reanalysed the multiplex PCR reads using MiXCR and keeps one entry per CDR3 protein. The data show 450,000 to 500,000 distinct CDR3 sequences, around 15% seen once. This clonotype was seen ten or more times. Its specificity is unknown. Documented time point: newly diagnosed GD, antithyroid drugs for less than 3 months. Making the TCR library involved RNA that had been extracted from PBMCs. The same specimen was also included in a second study, on T cells in Graves' hyperthyroidism and ophthalmopathy.

This clonotype originated in a man in his forties or fifties with Graves disease. Sequenced here: peripheral blood mononuclear cells (PBMCs), sampled at new diagnosis, from a patient treated with antithyroid drugs.

CDR3 loop: CAWRGDRNTEAFF. For the CDR3, the DNA is TGTGCCTGGAGGGGTGACAGGAACACTGAAGCTTTCTTT. The chain carries TRBV30 and TRBJ1-1; tentatively, D is TRBD1 (5 bases). Per germline, CDR1 GTSNPN and CDR2 SVGIG (reference sequence). The CDR3 consists of 13 residues. The V and J ends lost 3 bases and 1 base respectively, with 9 bases between them.